This entry lists 10 T cell receptor beta chains sequenced from one sample in a study of T cell responses to AZD1222 COVID-19 vaccine. TCRdb's table, derived via immunoSEQ multiplex PCR, lists solely in-frame clones and lacks some. The repertoire holds 150,000 to 200,000 clones, with around nine tenths as singletons. Sequenced here: peripheral blood, sampled on day 0 of AZD1222 vaccination. Every receptor here comes from an adult in good health.

The chain carries TRBV4-2 and TRBJ2-1, with D perhaps TRBD2 (6 bases). Trimming took off 0 bases at V and 7 bases at J, with 16 bases between the two ends. Germline values: CDR1 LGHNA, CDR2 YNFKEQ. The CDR3 covers 16 residues. CDR3 loop: CASSQESRGTGNEQFF. The CDR3 DNA is TGTGCCAGCAGCCAAGAAAGCCGCGGGACGGGGAATGAGCAGTTCTTC.

The chain employs TRBV28 and TRBJ1-1, with 10 bases lining up with TRBD1. V lost 7 bases and J lost 5; bases outside the gene matches: 13. Germline lookup yields CDR1 MDHEN and CDR2 SYDVKM. This CDR3 has 16 residues. CDR3 nucleotides: TGTGCCAGCACCTATCCCGGGACAGGGGTTGGTACTGAAGCTTTCTTT. Protein product: CASTYPGTGVGTEAFF.

The rearrangement links TRBV5-4 to TRBJ1-1; 9 bases are shared with TRBD1. Trimming at V came to 2 bases and at J to 1 base, leaving 9 bases not matched to a gene. This CDR3 has 17 amino acids. The germline V gene encodes CDR1 SGHNT and CDR2 YYREEE (reference sequence). CDR3 amino acids: CASSLIGTGIRNTEAFF. CDR3 DNA: TGTGCCAGCAGCTTAATTGGGACAGGGATTAGGAACACTGAAGCTTTCTTT. Supplemented by reference TRBV5-4 and TRBJ1-1, the full variable domain reads ETGVTQSPTHLIKTRGQQVTLRCSSQSGHNTVSWYQQALGQGPQFIFQYYREEENGRGNFPPRFSGLQFPNYSSELNVNALELDDSALYLCASSLIGTGIRNTEAFFGQGTRLTVV.

The V call is TRBV6-4, the J call TRBJ2-1, with 7 bases identical to TRBD1. Germline CDR1 reads MRHNA; CDR2 reads SNTAGT. This CDR3 comprises 15 residues. V was pared by 6 bases and J by 2 bases, with 7 bases of the junction left unmatched. For the CDR3, the DNA is TGTGCCAGCAGCCGTGACAGGGTGACCTACAATGAGCAGTTCTTC. Protein: CASSRDRVTYNEQFF.

The chain combines TRBV18 with TRBJ2-1, with no clear D. The V end was cut by 1 base, the J end by 0 bases, with 7 bases between. The germline CDR1 and CDR2 sequences are KGHSH and LQKENI. The length of the CDR3 is 15 residues. CDR3 nucleotides: TGTGCCAGCTCACCACTCGCGGCCTCCTACAATGAGCAGTTCTTC. Its translation is CASSPLAASYNEQFF.

The chain is built from TRBV2 and TRBJ2-7; no clear D gene. The CDR3 contains 12 residues. Trimming removed 8 bases from V and 3 bases from J, with 11 bases in between. Germline V lookup: CDR1 SNHLY, CDR2 FYNNEI. The CDR3 coding sequence is TGTGCCAGCGCTCGAGACGGCTACGAGCAGTACTTC. Protein sequence: CASARDGYEQYF.

A word on this clone: Other DNA sequences from this sample encode an identical CDR3 as well. The chain recombines TRBV19 with TRBJ1-1; D ambiguous. CDR1 and CDR2 from the germline V gene are LNHDA and SQIVND (reference sequence). CDR3 length: 12 residues. V dropped 6 bases and J dropped 5 bases, with 10 bases sitting between them. This chain's CDR3 is CASREGGTEAFF. The CDR3 region has the DNA TGTGCCAGTAGAGAAGGAGGGACTGAAGCTTTCTTT. The full variable domain, completed using reference TRBV19 and TRBJ1-1, is DGGITQSPKYLFRKEGQNVTLSCEQNLNHDAMYWYRQDPGQGLRLIYYSQIVNDFQKGDIAEGYSVSREKKESFPLTVTSAQKNPTAFYLCASREGGTEAFFGQGTRLTVV.

The V gene is TRBV6-1, the J gene TRBJ1-1; the D gene is possibly TRBD1 (5 bases). Germline values: CDR1 MNHNS, CDR2 SASEGT. Trimming pared 3 bases from V and 1 base from J, leaving 9 bases between. The CDR3 is 14 residues long. Written as DNA, the CDR3 is TGTGCCAGCAGTGACCCGGGGGGGAACACTGAAGCTTTCTTT. Protein product: CASSDPGGNTEAFF.

The V and J genes are TRBV10-2 and TRBJ2-5; D gene ambiguous. CDR1 WSHSY and CDR2 SAAADI come from the germline V gene. This CDR3 spans 12 amino acids. Trimming removed 8 bases at V and 7 bases at J, with 14 bases between. The CDR3: CASGRLEGTQYF. The CDR3, as DNA: TGCGCCAGCGGCCGGTTGGAAGGGACCCAGTACTTC.

The chain couples TRBV5-8 to TRBJ2-7, with D maybe TRBD1 (7 bases). The V end lost 1 base, the J end lost 3 bases, and 14 bases lay between the germline ends. This CDR3 comprises 15 residues. Per germline, CDR1 SGHTS and CDR2 YDEGEE. The CDR3 protein is CASSLLGGGNYEQYF. CDR3 DNA sequence: TGTGCCAGCAGCTTGTTAGGAGGGGGCAACTACGAGCAGTACTTC.